A single sample gave rise to the 9 T cell receptor beta chains below, sequenced in a study of cytomegalovirus exposure and HLA in healthy donors. The PCR had 60 Vbeta and 13 Jbeta primers. Sequenced by immunoSEQ multiplex PCR; TCRdb stores in-frame clones only, minus some. The table records about 130,000 clones, 75% to 80% of them present only once. Sequencing was done on a sample of PBMCs. The receptors shown here come from a woman aged 55-70 years in good health and CMV-seronegative.

This sequence joins TRBV5-1 and TRBJ1-4, with 9 bases matching TRBD1. V was pared by 0 bases and J by 8 bases, with 2 bases of the junction left unmatched. The CDR3 sequence is 14 residues long. CDR1 is SGHRS and CDR2 is YFSETQ in the germline V gene. This chain's CDR3 is CASSLGQGVEKLFF. The CDR3 DNA reads as TGCGCCAGCAGCTTGGGACAGGGGGTAGAAAAACTGTTTTTT.

The chain recombines TRBV15 with TRBJ2-7, with 7 bases matching TRBD1. V was pared by 5 bases and J by 6 bases, with 7 bases of the junction left unmatched. CDR1 is LNHNV, CDR2 YYDKDF, per germline (reference sequence). This CDR3 region has 13 residues. The CDR3 spells CATSPDRVREQYF. The CDR3 DNA is TGTGCCACCAGCCCTGACAGGGTTCGCGAGCAGTACTTC.

The chain is built from TRBV2 and TRBJ2-7; D is possibly TRBD2 (6 bases). CDR1 is SNHLY, CDR2 FYNNEI, per germline. This CDR3 spans 14 amino acids. V gave up 4 bases and J gave up 4 bases, with 14 bases separating them. CDR3 DNA sequence: TGTGCCAGCAGTGGTGTCGGGGGTAGGTACGAGCAGTACTTC. It is translated as CASSGVGGRYEQYF.

In this sample, this clone turned up a few times. V gene TRBV19 combines with J gene TRBJ1-1; D is undetermined. The CDR3 length is 12 residues. The V end was cut by 3 bases, the J end by 8 bases, with 10 bases between. Germline assignment: CDR1 LNHDA and CDR2 SQIVND (reference sequence). This CDR3 is CASSIREVEAFF. The CDR3 nucleotides read TGTGCCAGTAGTATTCGGGAGGTCGAAGCTTTCTTT.

CDR3 protein: CASSERWTGGAILYEQYF. DNA of the CDR3: TGTGCCAGCAGTGAAAGGTGGACAGGGGGCGCGATCCTTTACGAGCAGTACTTC. The chain has TRBV6-1 and TRBJ2-7; 11 bases agree with TRBD1. Germline CDR1 is MNHNS and CDR2 is SASEGT. The trim removed 2 bases at V and 4 bases at J, leaving 13 bases unmatched. The CDR3 is made up of 18 amino acids.

The rearrangement joins TRBV2 to TRBJ2-1; TRBD2 matches 8 bases. V dropped 4 bases and J dropped 4; count of bases not matched to a gene: 3. CDR1 is SNHLY, CDR2 FYNNEI, per germline. This CDR3 spans 14 amino acids. The CDR3 region is CASSGGGGYNEQFF. Written as DNA, the CDR3 is TGTGCCAGCAGTGGGGGCGGGGGGTACAATGAGCAGTTCTTC.

The genes are TRBV5-1 and TRBJ1-2, with 9 positions matching TRBD1. Trimming took 4 bases from V and 4 from J; bases not matched to a gene: 5. Germline loops: CDR1 SGHRS, CDR2 YFSETQ. CDR3 length: 14 residues. CDR3 coding DNA: TGCGCCAGCAGCGCGGGACAGGGCAGCTATGGCTACACCTTC. Translated, it gives CASSAGQGSYGYTF.

CDR3 residues: CAISGRQGQTGELFF. CDR3 bases: TGTGCCATCAGTGGCCGACAGGGTCAGACCGGGGAGCTGTTTTTT. The chain carries TRBV10-3 and TRBJ2-2; 7 bases align to TRBD1. The CDR3 contains 15 residues. V was clipped by 4 bases and J by 5 bases; unmatched bases: 7. In germline, CDR1 is ENHRY, CDR2 SYGVKD.

The chain has TRBV11-2 and TRBJ1-2; a possible D gene is TRBD1 (5 bases). Germline loops: CDR1 SGHAT, CDR2 FQNNGV. Trimming removed 4 bases at V and 4 bases at J, with 10 bases between. The CDR3 has 13 amino acids. The CDR3, as DNA: TGTGCCAGCAGCTCCAGACAGAGCTATGGCTACACCTTC. Translation gives CASSSRQSYGYTF. Together with reference TRBV11-2 and TRBJ1-2, the CDR3 gives the full variable domain: EAGVAQSPRYKIIEKRQSVAFWCNPISGHATLYWYQQILGQGPKLLIQFQNNGVVDDSQLPKDRFSAERLKGVDSTLKIQPAKLEDSAVYLCASSSRQSYGYTFGSGTRLTVV.